This passage covers 28 T cell receptor beta chains from one sample sequenced in a study of blood T cells in healthy people across ages. Next came a second PCR, run for about 6 to 12 cycles, which used a sample-barcoded 5' primer along with a J-beta primer mix. TCRdb reprocessed the 5' RACE reads with MiXCR, giving one entry per CDR3 protein. The data contain roughly 1,300,000 distinct CDR3 sequences, approximately 60% of them seen just once; the ten biggest clones take up more than 6%. Specimen: blood. The source of these receptors is a man younger than 30 in good health.

The chain carries TRBV15 and TRBJ1-2; possible D gene TRBD1, 5 bases. This CDR3 has 14 residues. Trimming shortened V by 0 bases and J by 8 bases, and 13 bases separated the two germline ends. Germline CDR1 is LNHNV and CDR2 is YYDKDF (reference sequence). CDR3 loop: CATSRDREGGGYTF. In nucleotides, the CDR3 is TGTGCCACCAGCAGAGACAGGGAAGGAGGGGGCTACACCTTC.

V and J are TRBV5-1 and TRBJ1-2; weak D call: TRBD1 (6 bases). Germline V CDR1 and CDR2: SGHRS, YFSETQ. Trimming left V 8 bases short and J 4 bases short, with 15 bases between. CDR3 size: 13 residues. The CDR3 region is CARIDRPAYGYTF. CDR3 nucleotides: TGCGCCAGGATAGACAGGCCTGCCTATGGCTACACCTTC.

The rearrangement links TRBV29-1 to TRBJ2-7, with D perhaps matching TRBD2 (6 bases). CDR1 and CDR2 from the germline V gene are SQVTM and ANQGSEA. Trimming left V 0 bases short and J 3 bases short, with 15 bases between. This CDR3 has 15 residues. The CDR3 loop reads CSVEELTAGRYEQYF. Here the CDR3 DNA reads TGCAGCGTTGAAGAACTAACAGCGGGCCGCTACGAGCAGTACTTC.

The J gene is TRBJ2-4, the V gene TRBV29-1, with 11 bases identical to TRBD2. V was clipped by 5 bases and J by 6 bases; unmatched bases: 12. The CDR3 length is 16 residues. CDR1 and CDR2 (germline): SQVTM, ANQGSEA. The CDR3 DNA reads as TGCAGCGTTTCTCCGACTAGCGGGGTTGGGGGAAACATTCAGTACTTC. Amino acids: CSVSPTSGVGGNIQYF. Variable domain in full (rest from reference TRBV29-1 and TRBJ2-4): SAVISQKPSRDICQRGTSLTIQCQVDSQVTMMFWYRQQPGQSLTLIATANQGSEATYESGFVIDKFPISRPNLTFSTLTVSNMSPEDSSIYLCSVSPTSGVGGNIQYFGAGTRLSVL.

V usage is TRBV6-5 and J usage is TRBJ2-1, with D unresolved. Trimming pared 0 bases from V and 6 bases from J, leaving 21 bases between. The CDR3 runs 18 residues. CDR1 is MNHEY, CDR2 SVGAGI, per germline. The CDR3 DNA follows: TGTGCCAGCAGTTACTCGTCCCTTCTTGCTAGGCTCGGCAATGAGCAGTTCTTC. This translates into CASSYSSLLARLGNEQFF.

The chain couples TRBV3-1 to TRBJ1-4; D is unclear. The CDR3 loop spans 16 amino acids. The V end lost 4 bases, the J end lost 0 bases, and 12 bases lay between the germline ends. Germline V gene data show CDR1 as LGHDT and CDR2 as YNNKEL (reference sequence). CDR3 nucleotides: TGTGCCAGCAGCCCCGACCCGGGGACAACTAATGAAAAACTGTTTTTT. Protein sequence: CASSPDPGTTNEKLFF.

CDR3 in DNA: TGTGCCGGACAGGGGGCGTTTAATGGCTACACCTTC. It encodes CAGQGAFNGYTF. The J gene is TRBJ1-2, the V gene TRBV6-6; 11 bases agree with TRBD1. The CDR3 has 12 amino acids. The junction had 5 bases not matched to a gene; V was cut back by 11 bases and J by 6 bases. Germline CDR1 MNHNY, CDR2 SVGAGI (reference sequence).

This sequence joins TRBV5-6 and TRBJ2-5; D possibly corresponds to TRBD1 (6 bases). With the DNA end fitting TRBJ2-7 better, the J assignment may be wrong. This CDR3 comprises 13 residues. Germline-derived CDR1 and CDR2 are SGHDT and YYEEEE. The CDR3 here is CASSEDRYYEQYF. As DNA, the CDR3 is TGTGCCAGCAGCGAGGACAGATACTACGAGCAGTACTTC.

This chain uses TRBV12-3 or TRBV12-4 with TRBJ1-2; D uncertain. V was shortened by 5 bases and J by 8 bases, with 15 bases between the two germline ends. The CDR3 has 13 amino acids. CDR3 protein: CASSVRHFGGYTF. The CDR3 nucleotides are TGTGCCAGCAGTGTTCGGCATTTTGGGGGCTACACCTTC.

As to this clonotype: The germline gene is not matched at one end of the junction; a read error may be the cause. The rearrangement joins TRBV27 to TRBJ2-4, with TRBD1 matching 7 bases. Matching the DNA end better, TRBJ2-7 makes the J call doubtful. This CDR3 contains 13 residues. From germline, CDR1 is MNHEY and CDR2 SMNVEV (reference sequence). CDR3 sequence reads: CAGSFDRANEQYF. DNA of the CDR3: TGTGCCGGCAGTTTCGACAGGGCCAACGAGCAGTACTTC.

The chain combines TRBV5-1 with TRBJ2-3; no definite D call. This CDR3 contains 15 residues. The germline gives CDR1 SGHRS, CDR2 YFSETQ. V was pared by 0 bases and J by 6 bases, with 14 bases between. The CDR3 DNA reads as TGCGCCAGCAGCTTGGCCGAAGGAAGTGTGGATACGCAGTATTTT. It specifies CASSLAEGSVDTQYF.

V is TRBV20-1 and J is TRBJ2-7; D is possibly TRBD1 (5 bases). Germline lookup yields CDR1 DFQATT and CDR2 SNEGSKA (reference sequence). Trimming cost V 6 bases and J 0 bases, with 9 bases left between them. CDR3 length equals 12 residues. CDR3 nucleotides: TGCAGTGCAGGGGAAGACTCCTACGAGCAGTACTTC. This encodes CSAGEDSYEQYF.

The sample holds a few counts of this clonotype. This sequence joins TRBV2 and TRBJ2-3, with TRBD2 matching 7 bases. This CDR3 has 14 residues. The junction had 6 bases not matched to a gene; V was cut back by 8 bases and J by 1 base. CDR1 is SNHLY and CDR2 is FYNNEI in the germline V gene. Here the CDR3 DNA reads TGTGCCAGCTCCCTAGCGGAACGCACAGATACGCAGTATTTT. It yields the protein CASSLAERTDTQYF.

The rearrangement uses TRBV7-9 and TRBJ1-1; 8 nucleotides align to TRBD1. The CDR3 extends over 14 amino acids. J gave up 7 bases and V 5 bases, and 9 bases lay outside the gene matches. CDR1 is SEHNR, CDR2 FQNEAQ, per germline (reference sequence). CDR3 amino acids: CASSRTGTALEAFF. CDR3 nucleotides: TGTGCCAGCAGCAGGACAGGGACCGCCCTTGAAGCTTTCTTT.

This clonotype was recorded once. V usage is TRBV29-1 and J usage is TRBJ2-3; D is possibly TRBD1 or TRBD2 (5 bases each). Trimming shortened V by 4 bases and J by 5 bases, and 13 bases separated the two germline ends. CDR1 and CDR2 (germline): SQVTM, ANQGSEA. CDR3 length: 13 amino acids. The CDR3 loop is CSVVAGAGDTQYF. The CDR3 DNA reads TGCAGCGTTGTCGCCGGGGCGGGAGATACGCAGTATTTT.

The chain joins TRBV27 to TRBJ2-4; a possible D gene is TRBD1 (6 bases). Germline V gene lookup returns CDR1 MNHEY and CDR2 SMNVEV (reference sequence). The CDR3 is 16 amino acids. Trimming pared 0 bases from V and 13 bases from J, leaving 22 bases between. The DNA for the CDR3 is TGTGCCAGCAGTTTATCGAAACCAGGGGACGTCTACGTGCAGTACTTC. Its protein is CASSLSKPGDVYVQYF.

The chain joins TRBV6-1 to TRBJ1-5; 7 positions match TRBD1. V gave up 7 bases and J gave up 1 base; unmatched junction bases: 4. CDR1 is MNHNS and CDR2 is SASEGT in the germline V gene. The CDR3 sequence is 14 residues long. CDR3 loop: CASTPTGSNQPQHF. CDR3 DNA: TGTGCCAGCACCCCGACAGGGAGCAATCAGCCCCAGCATTTT.

The chain recombines TRBV2 with TRBJ1-4; TRBD1 agrees at 7 bases. This CDR3 spans 15 amino acids. The germline V gene encodes CDR1 SNHLY and CDR2 FYNNEI. Trimming removed 6 bases from V and 3 bases from J; junction bases left unmatched: 7. The CDR3 here is CASRADRAPNEKLFF. In DNA form, the CDR3 reads TGTGCCAGCAGAGCCGACAGGGCTCCTAATGAAAAACTGTTTTTT.

This clonotype was found a few times. The rearrangement uses TRBV7-2 and TRBJ1-1; no definite D call. CDR3 length: 16 residues. The germline V and J ends were trimmed by 5 bases and 0 bases, with 16 bases remaining between them. The V gene's germline CDR1 is SGHTA and CDR2 FQGNSA. The CDR3: CASSPLRSSVNTEAFF. Written as DNA, the CDR3 is TGTGCCAGCAGCCCACTTCGCAGTAGTGTGAACACTGAAGCTTTCTTT.

The chain is built from TRBV28 and TRBJ2-7; 9 bases agree with TRBD2. The V and J ends lost 5 bases and 2 bases, in that order; junction bases with no gene match: 7. The CDR3 spans 15 residues. Germline V CDR1 and CDR2: MDHEN, SYDVKM. CDR3 sequence reads: CASSGPSGGTYEQYF. CDR3 DNA: TGTGCCAGCAGTGGCCCGAGCGGGGGGACCTACGAGCAGTACTTC.

This rearrangement joins TRBV7-2 to TRBJ2-7; 8 bases map to TRBD1. The V and J ends lost 5 bases and 6 bases, in that order; junction bases with no gene match: 6. Germline V gives CDR1 SGHTA, CDR2 FQGNSA. The CDR3 totals 13 residues. In DNA form, the CDR3 reads TGTGCCAGCAGCAGACAGGGGCCCCTCGAGCAGTACTTC. This gives the protein CASSRQGPLEQYF.

The sample holds a few counts of this clonotype. This CDR3 is CSASVVLANEQFF. CDR3 in DNA: TGCAGTGCTAGTGTCGTACTAGCCAATGAGCAGTTCTTC. This chain joins TRBV20-1 and TRBJ2-1; maybe TRBD2 (6 bases). Trimming shortened V by 3 bases and J by 6 bases, and 12 bases separated the two germline ends. The germline V gene has CDR1 DFQATT and CDR2 SNEGSKA (reference sequence). The CDR3 runs to 13 residues.

Remarks on this clonotype: Mismatch with germline at one junction end may stem from a read error. The chain recombines TRBV20-1 with TRBJ2-1; D unresolved. CDR3 length: 15 residues. Germline V lookup: CDR1 DFQATT, CDR2 SNEGSKA (reference sequence). The CDR3 is CSAPRGASENNVQFF. As DNA, the CDR3 is TGCAGTGCTCCGAGAGGAGCCTCCGAGAACAATGTGCAGTTCTTC.

The chain employs TRBV6-5 and TRBJ2-1; maybe TRBD2 (7 bases). The last part of the DNA fits TRBJ2-7 better; the J call may be wrong. This CDR3 is 15 amino acids long. Germline CDR1 MNHEY, CDR2 SVGAGI. CDR3 loop: CASSYEGGRYNEQYF. The CDR3 DNA sequence: TGTGCCAGCAGTTATGAGGGGGGGCGATACAATGAGCAGTACTTC.

This clonotype showed up just a few times. V and J are TRBV29-1 and TRBJ1-1; 8 positions agree with TRBD1. Trimming removed 7 bases from V and 11 bases from J; junction bases left unmatched: 12. The CDR3 runs 12 residues. Germline-derived CDR1 and CDR2 are SQVTM and ANQGSEA. The CDR3 spells CSAGQGGVGAFF. The CDR3 nucleotides read TGCAGCGCAGGACAGGGTGGAGTAGGGGCTTTCTTT.

The J gene is TRBJ2-5, the V gene TRBV2; D call uncertain. CDR3 length: 14 residues. With 4 bases removed from V and 4 bases from J, the gap between germline ends came to 13 bases. CDR1 and CDR2 from the germline V gene are SNHLY and FYNNEI. CDR3 sequence (DNA): TGTGCCAGCAGTGGAGGTGGTTTAGGAGAGACCCAGTACTTC. Translated: CASSGGGLGETQYF.

V gene TRBV3-1 combines with J gene TRBJ2-3; D gene uncertain. The CDR3 has 13 amino acids. Germline assignment: CDR1 LGHDT and CDR2 YNNKEL (reference sequence). V was trimmed by 3 bases and J by 0 bases, leaving 4 bases between them. The CDR3 region has the DNA TGTGCCAGCAGCCATCGGAGCACAGATACGCAGTATTTT. Its protein is CASSHRSTDTQYF.

Details on this clonotype: This is likely a read error, given that the CDR3 carries no conserved phenylalanine or tryptophan at its end. The genes are TRBV5-1 and TRBJ1-1; D may be TRBD1 (6 bases). Trimming took off 0 bases at V and 0 bases at J, with 12 bases between the two ends. CDR3 size: 16 residues. The germline V gene has CDR1 SGHRS and CDR2 YFSETQ. CDR3 loop: CASSLDRATMNTEAFS. The CDR3 DNA reads as TGCGCCAGCAGCTTGGACAGGGCAACGATGAACACTGAAGCTTTCTCT.